The 14 T cell receptor beta chains below all came from one sample that was sequenced in a study of T-cell reconstitution after alpha-beta-depleted transplantation in children. The TCRbeta library incorporated unique molecular identifiers. From the PCR reads, TCRdb called clonotypes with MiXCR, one entry per CDR3 protein. Of about 400,000 distinct CDR3 sequences listed, over 20% are singletons. The input for sequencing was PBMCs from the stem cell graft donor, taken from the stem cell graft. These receptors were obtained from a human donor who donated a stem cell graft to a child with acute myeloid leukemia.

This clonotype showed up many times. The gene calls are TRBV20-1 and TRBJ2-1, with no clear D. Trimming stripped 5 bases from V and 0 bases from J, with 11 bases between. Germline V lookup: CDR1 DFQATT, CDR2 SNEGSKA (reference sequence). This CDR3 comprises 14 residues. The CDR3 bases are TGCAGTGCTGTCACAGAGAGCTCCTACAATGAGCAGTTCTTC. It translates to CSAVTESSYNEQFF.

The rearrangement uses TRBV6-2 or TRBV6-3 and TRBJ2-7; tentatively, D is TRBD1 (6 bases). V was pared by 7 bases and J by 1 base, with 14 bases between. CDR3 size: 14 residues. In germline, CDR1 is MNHEY, CDR2 SVGEGT. As DNA, the CDR3 is TGTGCCAGCAACAACGGAGGACAGTCCTACGAGCAGTACTTC. Its protein is CASNNGGQSYEQYF.

The chain uses TRBV14 and TRBJ2-1; D unclear. V was cut by 0 bases and J by 2 bases, with 11 bases left in between. The CDR3 is made up of 16 amino acids. Germline-derived CDR1 and CDR2 are SGHDN and FVKESK. CDR3 amino acids: CASSQDRTKTYNEQFF. The CDR3 nucleotides read TGTGCCAGCAGCCAAGATCGGACCAAGACCTACAATGAGCAGTTCTTC.

This chain links TRBV11-2 with TRBJ1-1; D unclear. Between the trimmed V and J ends, which lost 1 base and 2 bases, there was a span of 8 bases. CDR1 is SGHAT and CDR2 is FQNNGV in the germline V gene. The length of the CDR3 is 14 residues. The CDR3 region is CASSLVGSNTEAFF. CDR3 sequence (DNA): TGTGCCAGCAGCTTAGTTGGGTCCAACACTGAAGCTTTCTTT.

The genes are TRBV7-7 and TRBJ2-2, with a tentative D call TRBD2 (5 bases). CDR3 length: 15 residues. Per germline, CDR1 SSHAT and CDR2 FNYEAQ (reference sequence). V was shortened by 4 bases and J by 5 bases, with 14 bases between the two germline ends. DNA of the CDR3: TGTGCCAGCAGCTCCAGCGGAGCCGGGACCGGGGAGCTGTTTTTT. As protein: CASSSSGAGTGELFF.

The chain is built from TRBV29-1 and TRBJ2-5; tentative D call: TRBD1 (5 bases). V was trimmed by 3 bases and J by 5 bases, leaving 13 bases between them. Germline V gene sequence: CDR1 SQVTM, CDR2 ANQGSEA. The CDR3 covers 13 residues. The CDR3 sequence: CSVDSQGSETQYF. The DNA for the CDR3 is TGCAGCGTTGATAGTCAGGGAAGTGAGACCCAGTACTTC.

V is TRBV29-1 and J is TRBJ1-1, with 12 bases that match TRBD1. The CDR3 spans 17 residues. The germline CDR1 and CDR2 sequences are SQVTM and ANQGSEA. V gave up 4 bases and J gave up 3 bases; unmatched junction bases: 12. In nucleotides, the CDR3 is TGCAGCGTTGCTCCCCGGGACAGGGGGCGCCGGGACACTGAAGCTTTCTTT. This encodes CSVAPRDRGRRDTEAFF.

This chain links TRBV9 with TRBJ2-3; D call uncertain. The germline V gene encodes CDR1 SGDLS and CDR2 YYNGEE. Trimming removed 3 bases from V and 4 bases from J, with 21 bases in between. This CDR3 is 17 amino acids long. Here the CDR3 reads CASSAQLAPSMSDTQYF. The CDR3 region has the DNA TGTGCCAGCAGCGCCCAGCTCGCGCCTTCTATGTCAGATACGCAGTATTTT.

The table lists this clonotype with a few counts. V is TRBV27 and J is TRBJ2-1, with D unclear. V lost 5 bases and J 0 bases, leaving 8 bases between the germline ends. CDR3 length: 14 residues. Germline CDR1 reads MNHEY; CDR2 reads SMNVEV (reference sequence). The CDR3 DNA follows: TGTGCCAGCAGTGTAGCTCGCTCCTACAATGAGCAGTTCTTC. Translating gives CASSVARSYNEQFF.

The table lists this clonotype with many counts. The genes are TRBV6-5 and TRBJ2-7, with D perhaps TRBD2 (5 bases). There are 11 residues in the CDR3. CDR1 MNHEY and CDR2 SVGAGI come from the germline V gene. V was clipped by 6 bases and J by 6 bases, with 9 bases between them. As DNA, the CDR3 is TGTGCCAGCAGCCGGGGTTTCGAGCAGTACTTC. Translated, it gives CASSRGFEQYF.

The CDR3 sequence: CASSHRERTYNEQFF. DNA for the CDR3: TGTGCCAGCAGCCACAGGGAGAGGACCTACAATGAGCAGTTCTTC. The genes are TRBV7-9 and TRBJ2-1; tentative D call: TRBD1 (6 bases). Germline assignment: CDR1 SEHNR and CDR2 FQNEAQ (reference sequence). The V gene lost 5 bases and the J gene lost 2 bases, with 13 bases spanning the gap. CDR3 length equals 15 residues.

The J gene is TRBJ2-5, the V gene TRBV28; D remains ambiguous. Germline values: CDR1 MDHEN, CDR2 SYDVKM. The CDR3 is made up of 13 amino acids. Trimming took 3 bases from V and 2 from J, leaving 7 bases between them. CDR3 nucleotides: TGTGCCAGCAGTTTCCAGTCGCAAGAGACCCAGTACTTC. Translated, it gives CASSFQSQETQYF.

The chain employs TRBV5-4 and TRBJ1-3, with D possibly being TRBD1 (6 bases). V lost 2 bases, J lost 0 bases, and 9 bases lay in between. The CDR3 has 15 residues. Germline V gene data show CDR1 as SGHNT and CDR2 as YYREEE (reference sequence). The CDR3 nucleotides read TGTGCCAGCAGCTTAGGGGGGAGCTCTGGAAACACCATATATTTT. It yields the protein CASSLGGSSGNTIYF.

The J gene is TRBJ1-2, the V gene TRBV21-1; the listed D gene, TRBD1, was not tested against the DNA. TRBV21-1 is a pseudogene locus. There are 17 residues in the CDR3. The CDR3 protein is CASSKGASGTPRYGYTF. The DNA for the CDR3 is TGTGCCAGCAGCAAAGGGGCCTCCGGGACACCCCGTTATGGCTACACCTTC.